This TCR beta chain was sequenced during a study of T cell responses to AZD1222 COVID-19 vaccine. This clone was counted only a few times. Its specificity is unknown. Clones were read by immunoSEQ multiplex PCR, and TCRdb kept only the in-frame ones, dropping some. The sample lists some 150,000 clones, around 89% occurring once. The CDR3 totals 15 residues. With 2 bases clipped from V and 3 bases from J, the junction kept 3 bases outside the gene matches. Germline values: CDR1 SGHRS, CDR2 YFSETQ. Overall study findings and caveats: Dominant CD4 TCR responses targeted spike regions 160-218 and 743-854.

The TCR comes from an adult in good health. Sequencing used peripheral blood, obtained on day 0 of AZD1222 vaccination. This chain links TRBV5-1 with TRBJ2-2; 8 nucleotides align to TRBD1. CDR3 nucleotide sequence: TGCGCCAGCAGCTTTCAGGGACAGGACACCGGGGAGCTGTTTTTT. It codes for CASSFQGQDTGELFF.